This T cell receptor beta chain was sequenced during a study of blood T cell repertoires in COVID-19. Authors' processing steps: Reference gene primers were amplified, and this amplification served to estimate nucleated cell counts. Clones were sequenced by immunoSEQ multiplex PCR, and TCRdb holds only the in-frame ones, with some missing. V and J calls and clone size are those listed in that table; D and trimming were worked out from the DNA. The sample consists of 250,000 to 350,000 clones, about nine tenths of them appearing once. Material for sequencing was peripheral blood. The sequence was obtained from a woman aged 55-70 years with acute or convalescent COVID-19.

CDR3 bases: TGTGCCAGCAGCGCCAAGACTAGCGGGGCTCGGGATACGCAGTATTTT. It specifies CASSAKTSGARDTQYF. This rearrangement joins TRBV9 to TRBJ2-3; 11 bases are shared with TRBD2. The CDR3 extends over 16 amino acids. The J segment lost 6 bases and the V segment lost 3 bases, leaving 9 bases of the junction unmatched. Per the germline V gene, CDR1 is SGDLS and CDR2 is YYNGEE.